The entry that follows covers one T cell receptor beta chain sequence. Its antigen remains unidentified. The source of the sample is a study of OX40 agonist ivuxolimab in advanced cancers. Study context: With ivuxolimab, an agonistic anti-OX40 (CD134) antibody, patients were treated.

Whole-study findings and limits: More expanded clones were found, on average, in CD8+ than in CD4+ T cells. The CD4+ and CD8+ T cells in the blood had expanded clonally by week 6 at 0.1 to 3.0 mg/kg.

CDR1 and CDR2 from the germline V gene are SNHLY and FYNNEI. The CDR3 sequence is 15 residues long. V shed 3 bases and J 5 bases; nucleotides not matched to a gene: 4. Profiling relied on immunoSEQ multiplex PCR, and the TCRdb table lists in-frame clones only, not all of them. The sample lists roughly 60,000 clones; roughly 84% were seen once. The chain couples TRBV2 to TRBJ2-3; 11 bases fit TRBD2. The sequencing used CD4+ or CD8+ T cells sorted from blood, collected in a trial of the OX40 agonist ivuxolimab. The sequence was collected from an adult with an advanced solid tumor such as melanoma, head and neck, liver or kidney cancer. CDR3 loop: CASSETSGTVDTQYF. The CDR3 bases are TGTGCCAGCAGTGAGACTAGCGGGACAGTAGATACGCAGTATTTT.